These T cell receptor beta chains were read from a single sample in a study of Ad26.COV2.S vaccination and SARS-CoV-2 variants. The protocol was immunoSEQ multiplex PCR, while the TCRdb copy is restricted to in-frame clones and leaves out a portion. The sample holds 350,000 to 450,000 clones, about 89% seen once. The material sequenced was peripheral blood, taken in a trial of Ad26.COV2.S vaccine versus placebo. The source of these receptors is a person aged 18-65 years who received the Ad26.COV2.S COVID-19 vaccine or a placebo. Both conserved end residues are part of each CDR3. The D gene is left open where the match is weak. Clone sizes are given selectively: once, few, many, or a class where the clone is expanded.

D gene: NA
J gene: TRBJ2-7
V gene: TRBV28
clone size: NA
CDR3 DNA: TGTGCCAGCAGACGGGACTCATCCTACGAGCAGTACTTC
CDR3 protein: CASRRDSSYEQYF

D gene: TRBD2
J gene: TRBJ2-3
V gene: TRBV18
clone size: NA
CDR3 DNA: TGTGCCAGCTCATCTTGGACTAGCGGGAGCACAGATACGCAGTATTTT
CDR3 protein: CASSSWTSGSTDTQYF

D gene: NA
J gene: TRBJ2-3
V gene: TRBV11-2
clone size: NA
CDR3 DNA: TGTGCCAGCAGCTTATACGGGTCCCACCTTAGCACAGATACGCAGTATTTT
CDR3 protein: CASSLYGSHLSTDTQYF

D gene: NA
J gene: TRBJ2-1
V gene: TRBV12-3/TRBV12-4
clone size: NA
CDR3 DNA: TGTGCCAGCAGTACCTTGGGGAGCGATGAGCAGTTCTTC
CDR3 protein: CASSTLGSDEQFF

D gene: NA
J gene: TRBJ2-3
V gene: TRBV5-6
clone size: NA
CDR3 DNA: TGTGCCAGCAGCCCGGCGGGGCGTGAGGCAGATACGCAGTATTTT
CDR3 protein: CASSPAGREADTQYF

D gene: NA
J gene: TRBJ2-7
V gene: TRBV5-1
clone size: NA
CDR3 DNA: TGCGCCAGCGATCTAACGGGAGCCTTACACGAGCAGTACTTC
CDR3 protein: CASDLTGALHEQYF

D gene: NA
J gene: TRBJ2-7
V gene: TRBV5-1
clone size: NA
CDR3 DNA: TGCGCCAGCAGAGTGACGGAAAGCTCCTACGAGCAGTACTTC
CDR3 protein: CASRVTESSYEQYF

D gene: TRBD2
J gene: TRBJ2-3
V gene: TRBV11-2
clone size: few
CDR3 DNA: TGTGCCAGCAGCTTAGATCTTAGGTCTAGCGGGGTCCTGGGGACGCAGTATTTT
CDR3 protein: CASSLDLRSSGVLGTQYF

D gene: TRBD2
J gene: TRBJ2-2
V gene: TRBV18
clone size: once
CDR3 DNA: TGTGCCAGCTCGGCACTAGCGGGAGAAATCGGAACGGTCGCCGGGGAGCTGTTTTTT
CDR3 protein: CASSALAGEIGTVAGELFF

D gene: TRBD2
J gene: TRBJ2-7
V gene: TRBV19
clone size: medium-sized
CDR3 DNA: TGTGCCAGTGCAGGGACTAGCCAATCCGACGAGCAGTACTTC
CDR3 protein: CASAGTSQSDEQYF

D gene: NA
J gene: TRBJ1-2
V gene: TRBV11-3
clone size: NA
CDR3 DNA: TGTGCCAGCAGCTCCCACGTATGGGGCAGGCACGCTAACTATGGCTACACCTTC
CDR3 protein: CASSSHVWGRHANYGYTF

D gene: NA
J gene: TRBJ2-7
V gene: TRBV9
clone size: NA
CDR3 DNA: TGTGCCAGCGGAGCGAACTCCTACGAGCAGTACTTC
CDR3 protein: CASGANSYEQYF

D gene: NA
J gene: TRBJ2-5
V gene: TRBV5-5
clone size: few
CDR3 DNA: TGTGCCAGCAGCCCCGGACCGAATCAAGAGACCCAGTACTTC
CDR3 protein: CASSPGPNQETQYF

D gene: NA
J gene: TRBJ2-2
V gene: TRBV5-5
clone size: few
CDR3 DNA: TGTGCCAGCAGCCACAGGACCCTCGGGGGGGAGCTGTTTTTT
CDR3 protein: CASSHRTLGGELFF

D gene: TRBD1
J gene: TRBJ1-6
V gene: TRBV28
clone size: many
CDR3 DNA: TGTGCCAGCAGTTTCGGACAGGAGAATTCACCCCTCCACTTT
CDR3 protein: CASSFGQENSPLHF

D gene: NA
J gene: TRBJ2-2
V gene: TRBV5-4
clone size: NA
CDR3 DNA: TGTGCCAGCAGCTTGGGGCTAGGAGACACCGGGGAGCTGTTTTTT
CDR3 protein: CASSLGLGDTGELFF

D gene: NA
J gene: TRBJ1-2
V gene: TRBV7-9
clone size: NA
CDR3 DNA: TGTGCCAGCAGATTAGACCAGCACTATGGCTACACCTTC
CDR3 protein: CASRLDQHYGYTF

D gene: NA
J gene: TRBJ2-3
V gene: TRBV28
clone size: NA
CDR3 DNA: TGTGCCAGCAGTCCTACCCAGATGGGGACAGATACGCAGTATTTT
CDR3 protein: CASSPTQMGTDTQYF

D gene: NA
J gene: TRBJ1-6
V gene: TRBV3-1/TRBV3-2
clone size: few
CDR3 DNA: TGTGCCAGCAGCCAAGGGGGGACCTATAATTCACCCCTCCACTTT
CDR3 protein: CASSQGGTYNSPLHF

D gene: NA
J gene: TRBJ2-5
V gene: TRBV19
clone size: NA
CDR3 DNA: TGTGCCAGTAGTATAGATCGCACAGGGCGGGGAGAGACCCAGTACTTC
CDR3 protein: CASSIDRTGRGETQYF

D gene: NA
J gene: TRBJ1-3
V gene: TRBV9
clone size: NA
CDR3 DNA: TGTGCCAGCAGCGCAGGATCCGGGACCCTATTCTCTGGAAACACCATATATTTT
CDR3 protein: CASSAGSGTLFSGNTIYF

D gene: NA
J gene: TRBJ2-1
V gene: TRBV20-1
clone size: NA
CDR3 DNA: TGCAGTGCGGCTGAGCAGTTCTTC
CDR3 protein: CSAAEQFF

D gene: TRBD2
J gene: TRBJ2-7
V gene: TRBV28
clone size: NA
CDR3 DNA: TGTGCCAGCAGCCAGGAGGGAACTAGCGGATACGAGCAGTACTTC
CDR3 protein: CASSQEGTSGYEQYF

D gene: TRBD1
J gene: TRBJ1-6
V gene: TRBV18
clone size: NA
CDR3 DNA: TGTGCCAGCTCACCGGACAGGGGTAATTCACCCCTCCACTTT
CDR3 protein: CASSPDRGNSPLHF

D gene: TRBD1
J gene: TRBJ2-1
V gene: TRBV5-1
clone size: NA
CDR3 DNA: TGCGCCAGCAGCTTGGAGGGGGCGGTCAATGAGCAGTTCTTC
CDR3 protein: CASSLEGAVNEQFF

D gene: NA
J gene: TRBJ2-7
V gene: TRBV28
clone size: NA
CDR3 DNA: TGTGCCAGCCGGAGCGGGTCGACCTACGAGCAGTACTTC
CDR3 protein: CASRSGSTYEQYF

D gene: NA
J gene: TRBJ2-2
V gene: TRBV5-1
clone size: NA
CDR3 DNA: TGCGCCAGCACTCCGAGGACGGGGAACACCGGGGAGCTGTTTTTT
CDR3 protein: CASTPRTGNTGELFF